The rows below give T cell receptor beta chains drawn from one sample of a study of PD-L1 blockade in urothelial cancer. Repertoires were generated with immunoSEQ multiplex PCR, while TCRdb's copy carries only in-frame clones and drops some. Of about 36,000 clones in the sample, roughly 84% are singletons; the top ten hold about 10%. The material sequenced was PBMCs, taken around atezolizumab (anti-PD-L1) treatment. These receptors were collected from a middle-aged man with urothelial cancer. Each CDR3 is given without its conserved first and last residue.

>TRBV27
ASRSYPGQNEQF
>TRBV7-9
ASSFTTGGEETQY
>TRBV2
ASSVTGSKDEQY
>TRBV7-2
ASSAKQGAYGYT
>TRBV29-1
SVEGQRTGELF
>TRBV30
AWNPGQGYTIY
>TRBV5-4
ASSFQGTDTQY
>TRBV6-5
ASSTQRNTEAF
>TRBV5-1
ASSLAGPSTDTQY
>TRBV9
ASSVEDRGREKLF
>TRBV11-2
ASSFLRGNPHEQY
>TRBV14
ASSQVIAGELF
>TRBV30
AWGKTGWYDEQY
>TRBV18
ASSPPAEGAGYT
>TRBV6-1
ASEGSSYNEQF
>TRBV6-5
ASSGRREGQPQH
>TRBV28
ASLTGIYGYT
>TRBV19
ASSIRQGRFGGYGYT
>TRBV4-1
ASSQGGRNQPQH
>TRBV6-1
ASDRRGERETQY
>TRBV27
ASSLRPGRSYEQY
>TRBV14
ASRGTSSYEQY
>TRBV9
ASSVDMGPEKLF
>TRBV4-1
ASSQGAGQGVRAAYEQY
>TRBV7-3
PPRQGDGFKRKETQY
>TRBV6-4
ASRKTLAGAAGELF
>TRBV9
ASSPGLAGSSDTQY
>TRBV4-2
ASSQDRQRGHTDTQY
>TRBV18
ASSPDRTGNQPQH
>TRBV28
ASIEGGQGARSEKLF
>TRBV2
ASHGGRESYEQY
>TRBV15
ATSRDIGVGRALTDTQY
>TRBV19
ASSSLDSFNYGYT
>TRBV5-8
ASSFNPSTSGRTDTQY
>TRBV6-5
ASSYGQNNQPQH
>TRBV10-2
ASILELFGRDSYNEQF
>TRBV28
ASSLLGVAYGYT
>TRBV9
ATSKGSGGLGETQY
>TRBV27
ASRAVTGPWVAF
>TRBV30
AWISISGGGNEQF
>TRBV7-6
ASSQSDRVRTGELF
>TRBV7-8
ASSSFSRRETQY
>TRBV30
ARTTSGANEQF
>TRBV4-2
ASSQGLGHPTEAF
>TRBV7-9
ASSLGRTSGDYEQY
>TRBV28
ASTSATAAGNTIY
>TRBV28
ASSSPGTGSGELF
>TRBV28
ASSFPGGNQPQH
>TRBV5-1
ASSLQGGGHT
>TRBV9
ASSELTNTEAF
>TRBV11-2
ASRNRRAGQADTQY
>TRBV25-1
ASKQWAPQATNSPLH
>TRBV5-6
ASSLGTWEIPYNEQF
>TRBV9
ASSPTASFSGNTIY
>TRBV5-1
ASSVSSNQPQH
>TRBV7-8
ASSLVSEKLF
>TRBV5-1
ASSSPGLADNEQF
>TRBV30
AWAGRASARGNEQF